This passage covers 14 T cell receptor beta chains from one sample sequenced in a study of blood T cell repertoires in COVID-19. TCRdb's table, derived via immunoSEQ multiplex PCR, lists solely in-frame clones and lacks some. The sample holds approximately 220,000 clones; around 91% are singletons and the top ten take roughly 15%. Sequenced: PBMCs or T cells enriched from blood (not recorded which). The receptors originated from a man under 40 who had been exposed to COVID-19.

This chain uses TRBV7-9 with TRBJ1-2; D perhaps matches TRBD1 (5 bases). V lost 1 base, J lost 2 bases, and 11 bases lay in between. Germline lookup yields CDR1 SEHNR and CDR2 FQNEAQ (reference sequence). CDR3 length equals 15 residues. The CDR3 protein is CASSLVNNRNYGYTF. CDR3 nucleotides: TGTGCCAGCAGCTTAGTGAATAACAGGAACTATGGCTACACCTTC. Supplemented by reference TRBV7-9 and TRBJ1-2, the full variable domain reads DTGVSQNPRHKITKRGQNVTFRCDPISEHNRLYWYRQTLGQGPEFLTYFQNEAQLEKSRLLSDRFSAERPKGSFSTLEIQRTEQGDSAMYLCASSLVNNRNYGYTFGSGTRLTVV.

The chain uses TRBV15 and TRBJ1-2; D might be TRBD1 (6 bases). CDR3 size: 15 residues. Germline V gives CDR1 LNHNV, CDR2 YYDKDF (reference sequence). Deletions cut 1 base from V and 2 bases from J, with 11 bases between. As DNA, the CDR3 is TGTGCCACCAGCAGAGTTCTCGGGACAAACTATGGCTACACCTTC. This gives the protein CATSRVLGTNYGYTF.

The chain combines TRBV7-2 with TRBJ2-3; possible D gene TRBD2, 6 bases. This CDR3 region has 16 residues. Germline loops: CDR1 SGHTA, CDR2 FQGNSA. Trimming shortened V by 2 bases and J by 1 base, and 13 bases separated the two germline ends. The CDR3 coding sequence is TGTGCCAGCAGCTTACCCGTAGGAGGGGGCACAGATACGCAGTATTTT. This translates into CASSLPVGGGTDTQYF.

This rearrangement joins TRBV5-1 to TRBJ1-4; a weak D match, TRBD1 (5 bases). The V gene lost 2 bases and the J gene lost 7 bases, with 12 bases spanning the gap. This CDR3 spans 14 amino acids. Germline loops: CDR1 SGHRS, CDR2 YFSETQ. CDR3 amino acids: CASSLGVDLEKLFF. CDR3 nucleotides: TGCGCCAGCAGCTTAGGGGTGGACCTTGAAAAACTGTTTTTT.

The chain links TRBV6-6 to TRBJ1-2; 7 positions agree with TRBD1. The CDR3 is 18 amino acids. The junction had 15 bases not matched to a gene; V was cut back by 5 bases and J by 0 bases. The germline V gene encodes CDR1 MNHNY and CDR2 SVGAGI (reference sequence). The CDR3 loop reads CASSLTGGSGQSNYGYTF. In DNA, the CDR3 is TGTGCCAGCAGTCTAACGGGGGGGTCGGGACAGTCTAACTATGGCTACACCTTC.

DNA of the CDR3: TGTGCCAGCAGCCATGCTACAGGTCCTTGGGGCTACACCTTC. Its translation: CASSHATGPWGYTF. The chain joins TRBV14 to TRBJ1-2; D might be TRBD1 (5 bases). Germline V gives CDR1 SGHDN, CDR2 FVKESK. Trimming cost V 3 bases and J 8 bases, with 16 bases left between them. CDR3 size: 14 residues.

The chain couples TRBV27 to TRBJ1-3; perhaps TRBD1 as D (6 bases). CDR3 size: 17 residues. V gave up 1 base and J gave up 4 bases, with 17 bases separating them. Germline CDR1 MNHEY, CDR2 SMNVEV (reference sequence). CDR3 amino acids: CASSLFFSGGLGNTIYF. CDR3 DNA sequence: TGTGCCAGCAGTTTATTCTTTTCGGGGGGGCTAGGAAACACCATATATTTT.

J is TRBJ2-3 and V is TRBV6-5; D is ambiguous. V was trimmed by 0 bases and J by 6 bases, leaving 13 bases between them. Per the germline V gene, CDR1 is MNHEY and CDR2 is SVGAGI. The CDR3 runs 15 residues. CDR3 DNA: TGTGCCAGCAGTTACTCGATTGCAGTTGCCGATACGCAGTATTTT. Translating gives CASSYSIAVADTQYF.

This clone was seen just once. The gene calls are TRBV4-1 and TRBJ2-1; 7 bases are shared with TRBD2. Germline loops: CDR1 MGHRA, CDR2 YSYEKL. This CDR3 has 18 amino acids. The trim removed 4 bases at V and 0 bases at J, leaving 12 bases unmatched. For the CDR3, the DNA is TGCGCCAGCAGCCCAATGGCGGGGGATGTGAGCTCCTACAATGAGCAGTTCTTC. Its translation: CASSPMAGDVSSYNEQFF.

The rearrangement joins TRBV2 to TRBJ1-5; D remains ambiguous. The CDR3 spans 15 residues. Trimming pared 4 bases from V and 0 bases from J, leaving 10 bases between. Germline V gene sequence: CDR1 SNHLY, CDR2 FYNNEI. For the CDR3, the DNA is TGTGCCAGCAGTGGCGGACTATATAGCAATCAGCCCCAGCATTTT. Its protein is CASSGGLYSNQPQHF.

The chain has TRBV12-5 and TRBJ2-1; TRBD2 agrees at 12 bases. The germline gives CDR1 LGHNT, CDR2 FRNRAP. J was trimmed by 9 bases and V by 0 bases; bases with no gene match: 9. The CDR3 covers 17 residues. The CDR3 DNA sequence: TGTGCTAGTGGTTTGGTAGTTTCTAGCGGGGGGGGATTTGAGCAGTTCTTC. It yields the protein CASGLVVSSGGGFEQFF.

The chain recombines TRBV5-1 with TRBJ2-7, with D maybe TRBD1 (6 bases). The CDR3 consists of 13 residues. Germline CDR1 reads SGHRS; CDR2 reads YFSETQ. The germline V and J ends were trimmed by 0 bases and 7 bases, with 11 bases remaining between them. The CDR3, as DNA: TGCGCCAGCAGCTTGGTGGGGGCTGAAGAGCAGTACTTC. Translated: CASSLVGAEEQYF.

V and J are TRBV6-5 and TRBJ2-5; 8 bases are shared with TRBD1. There are 15 residues in the CDR3. CDR1 is MNHEY and CDR2 is SVGAGI in the germline V gene. V lost 8 bases to trimming and J lost 3 bases; unmatched junction nucleotides: 11. This CDR3 is CASLSSRDRKETQYF. CDR3 in DNA: TGTGCCAGCTTAAGTAGCAGGGACAGGAAAGAGACCCAGTACTTC.

This clone was seen only once. CDR3 nucleotide sequence: TGTGCCAGCAGCTTGGACTTCCGGGGTAGCAATCAGCCCCAGCATTTT. Translating it yields CASSLDFRGSNQPQHF. The chain carries TRBV5-5 and TRBJ1-5; no definite D call. Per germline, CDR1 SGHKS and CDR2 YYEKEE (reference sequence). Trimming took off 0 bases at V and 0 bases at J, with 10 bases between the two ends. The CDR3 loop spans 16 amino acids. The whole variable domain, filled in from reference TRBV5-5 and TRBJ1-5, reads DAGVTQSPTHLIKTRGQQVTLRCSPISGHKSVSWYQQVLGQGPQFIFQYYEKEERGRGNFPDRFSARQFPNYSSELNVNALLLGDSALYLCASSLDFRGSNQPQHFGDGTRLSIL.